The clone carrying this TCR beta chain came up many times. This record belongs to a study of T cells in Graves' hyperthyroidism and ophthalmopathy. Germline V CDR1 and CDR2: KGHSH, LQKENI. This CDR3 comprises 15 residues. The V gene lost 0 bases and the J gene lost 4 bases, with 13 bases spanning the gap. The definition of stable Graves' hyperthyroidism was no ophthalmopathy progression within 18 months. Orbital computed tomography and thyroid ultrasound, together with serum TRAb and thyroxine and clinical symptoms, were used for diagnoses. There were TCR beta CDR3 regions amplified from RNA transcripts. The HTBI set primed first-round TCR CDR3 RT-PCR. A single record per CDR3 protein comes from TCRdb applying MiXCR to the multiplex PCR reads. The sample records about 560,000 distinct CDR3 sequences, 14% being singletons.

Source material: blood. The receptor was derived from a woman aged 40-49 years with Graves' hyperthyroidism. This sequence joins TRBV18 and TRBJ2-7; no firm D call. DNA of the CDR3: TGTGCCAGCTCACCACCGGTGGGTGACCCTTACGAGCAGTACTTC. It codes for CASSPPVGDPYEQYF.